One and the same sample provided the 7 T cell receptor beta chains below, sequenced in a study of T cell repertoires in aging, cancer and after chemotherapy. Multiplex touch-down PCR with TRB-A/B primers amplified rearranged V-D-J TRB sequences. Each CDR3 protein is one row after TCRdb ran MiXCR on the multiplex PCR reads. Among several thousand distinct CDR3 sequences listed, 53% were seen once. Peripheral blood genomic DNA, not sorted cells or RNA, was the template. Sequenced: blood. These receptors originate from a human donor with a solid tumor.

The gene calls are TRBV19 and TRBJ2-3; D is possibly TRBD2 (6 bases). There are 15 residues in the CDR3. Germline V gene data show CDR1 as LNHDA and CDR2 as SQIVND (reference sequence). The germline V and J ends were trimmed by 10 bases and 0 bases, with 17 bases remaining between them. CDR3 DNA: TGTGCCACAAAAACGGGGCTAGCGAGCACAGATACGCAGTATTTT. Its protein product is CATKTGLASTDTQYF.

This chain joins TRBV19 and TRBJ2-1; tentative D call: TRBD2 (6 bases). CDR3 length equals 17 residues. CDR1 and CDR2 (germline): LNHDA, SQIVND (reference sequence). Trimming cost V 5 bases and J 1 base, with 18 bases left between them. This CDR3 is CASSLISLLASYNEQFF. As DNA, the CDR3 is TGTGCCAGTAGTCTCATCTCCCTACTAGCTTCCTACAATGAGCAGTTCTTC.

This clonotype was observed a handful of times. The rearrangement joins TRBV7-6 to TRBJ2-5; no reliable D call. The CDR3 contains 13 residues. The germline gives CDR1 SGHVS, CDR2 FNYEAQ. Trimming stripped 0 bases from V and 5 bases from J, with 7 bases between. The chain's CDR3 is CASSLARGETQYF. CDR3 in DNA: TGTGCCAGCAGCTTAGCTCGAGGCGAGACCCAGTACTTC.

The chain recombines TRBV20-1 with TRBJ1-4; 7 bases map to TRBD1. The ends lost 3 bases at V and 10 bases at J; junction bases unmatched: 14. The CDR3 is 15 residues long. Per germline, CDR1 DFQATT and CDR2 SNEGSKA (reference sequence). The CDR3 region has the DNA TGCAGTGCTAGGGAGGGGGCGGGGGGCGCGGGAAAACTGTTTTTT. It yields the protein CSAREGAGGAGKLFF.

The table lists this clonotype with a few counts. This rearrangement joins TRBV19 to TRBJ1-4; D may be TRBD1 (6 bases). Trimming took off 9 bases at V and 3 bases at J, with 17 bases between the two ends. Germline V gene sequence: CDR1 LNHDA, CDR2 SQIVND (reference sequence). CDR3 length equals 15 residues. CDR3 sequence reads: CASSDWGAANEKLFF. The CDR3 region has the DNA TGTGCCAGCAGTGATTGGGGGGCGGCTAATGAAAAACTGTTTTTT.

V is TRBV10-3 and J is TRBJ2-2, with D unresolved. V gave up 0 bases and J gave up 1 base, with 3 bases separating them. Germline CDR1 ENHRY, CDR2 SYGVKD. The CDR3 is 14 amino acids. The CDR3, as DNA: TGTGCCATCAGTGAGTCGGGGAACACCGGGGAGCTGTTTTTT. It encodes CAISESGNTGELFF.

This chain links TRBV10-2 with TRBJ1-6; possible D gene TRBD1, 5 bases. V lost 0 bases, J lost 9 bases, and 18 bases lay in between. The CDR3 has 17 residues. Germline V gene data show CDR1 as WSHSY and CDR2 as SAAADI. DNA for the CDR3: TGCGCCAGCAGTGAGTCGAACGGGGTCAGGGCTAGTTCACCCCTCCACTTT. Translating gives CASSESNGVRASSPLHF.